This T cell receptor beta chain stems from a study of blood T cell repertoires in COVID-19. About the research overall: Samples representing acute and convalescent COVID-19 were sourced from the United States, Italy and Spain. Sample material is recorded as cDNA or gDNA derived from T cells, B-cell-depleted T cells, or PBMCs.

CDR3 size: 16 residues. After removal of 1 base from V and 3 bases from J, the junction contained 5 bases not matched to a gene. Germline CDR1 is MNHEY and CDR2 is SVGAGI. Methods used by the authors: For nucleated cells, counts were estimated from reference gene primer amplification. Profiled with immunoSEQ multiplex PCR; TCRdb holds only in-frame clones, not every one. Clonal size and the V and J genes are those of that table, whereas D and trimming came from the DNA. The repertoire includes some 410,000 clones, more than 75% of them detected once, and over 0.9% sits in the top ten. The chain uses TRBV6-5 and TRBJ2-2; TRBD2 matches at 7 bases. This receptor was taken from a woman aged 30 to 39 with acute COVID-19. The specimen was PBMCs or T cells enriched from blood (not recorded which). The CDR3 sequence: CASSYWTGGDTGELFF. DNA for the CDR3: TGTGCCAGCAGTTACTGGACGGGAGGAGACACCGGGGAGCTGTTTTTT.